This passage covers 22 T cell receptor beta chains from one sample sequenced in a study of cytomegalovirus exposure and HLA in healthy donors (dated by TCRdb to the late 2010s). Libraries were built with the immunoSEQ multiplex PCR assay. The multiplex PCR relied on a mix of 60 forward primers for TCR Vbeta segments and 13 reverse primers for TCR Jbeta segments. TCRdb holds this immuneACCESS table with in-frame rearrangements only. Some clones are missing; in checked studies, unresolved V genes explain under half, and the rest has no known cause. This sample gives some 180,000 clones in total; about four fifths of them show up just once. The ten largest clones capture under 2% of the sample. Material for sequencing was PBMCs. These receptors all come from a woman younger than 45 in good health and CMV-seronegative.

This clone was found once. The gene calls are TRBV9 and TRBJ2-2, with a weak D call TRBD2 (6 bases). The germline V gene encodes CDR1 SGDLS and CDR2 YYNGEE. This CDR3 region has 18 residues. Trimming left V 3 bases short and J 0 bases short, with 18 bases between. CDR3 protein: CASSARTTGTSNTGELFF. The DNA of the CDR3 is TGTGCCAGCAGCGCAAGAACGACGGGGACTTCGAACACCGGGGAGCTGTTTTTT.

V is TRBV27 and J is TRBJ1-6; 8 bases line up with TRBD1. The V and J ends lost 3 bases and 8 bases, in that order; junction bases with no gene match: 9. Germline V gene sequence: CDR1 MNHEY, CDR2 SMNVEV (reference sequence). The CDR3 covers 16 residues. The DNA for the CDR3 is TGTGCCAGCAGTTTTCAGGCAGGGGGCTTGTATTCACCCCTCCACTTT. Protein: CASSFQAGGLYSPLHF.

V gene TRBV7-3 combines with J gene TRBJ1-1, with 7 nucleotides matching TRBD1. V lost 2 bases, J lost 5 bases, and 5 bases stayed unmatched. The CDR3 is 14 residues long. Per germline, CDR1 SGHTA and CDR2 FQGTGA. The CDR3 region has the DNA TGTGCCAGCAGCTTACAGGCAGGGGGGACTGAAGCTTTCTTT. It translates to CASSLQAGGTEAFF.

The chain uses TRBV2 and TRBJ2-2; 13 positions match TRBD2. Trimming took 5 bases from V and 1 from J; bases not matched to a gene: 13. Germline V gene lookup returns CDR1 SNHLY and CDR2 FYNNEI. The CDR3 loop spans 20 amino acids. In DNA, the CDR3 is TGTGCCAGCAGTTGGACCGTCGGGACTAGCGGGGCCCAGAACACCGGGGAGCTGTTTTTT. Translation: CASSWTVGTSGAQNTGELFF. Together with reference TRBV2 and TRBJ2-2, the CDR3 gives the full variable domain: EPEVTQTPSHQVTQMGQEVILRCVPISNHLYFYWYRQILGQKVEFLVSFYNNEISEKSEIFDDQFSVERPDGSNFTLKIRSTKLEDSAMYFCASSWTVGTSGAQNTGELFFGEGSRLTVL.

This clone was detected once. The rearrangement joins TRBV7-2 to TRBJ1-5; weak D call: TRBD1 (6 bases). The length of the CDR3 is 15 residues. The germline gives CDR1 SGHTA, CDR2 FQGNSA. The ends were cut back, 1 base at V and 6 bases at J, with 13 bases in the middle. CDR3 region: CASSLDRDPFQPQHF. The CDR3 DNA reads TGTGCCAGCAGCTTAGACAGGGACCCCTTTCAGCCCCAGCATTTT.

DNA for the CDR3: TGTGCCAGCAGCCCGGGACAGGGGGTTAACACTGAAGCTTTCTTT. Its translation: CASSPGQGVNTEAFF. The V and J genes are TRBV6-1 and TRBJ1-1; 11 nucleotides line up with TRBD1. CDR1 and CDR2 from the germline V gene are MNHNS and SASEGT. This CDR3 has 15 amino acids. Unmatched junction bases numbered 5, after V lost 6 bases and J lost 2 bases.

The CDR3 is CASYTSPTYNEQFF. In DNA form, the CDR3 reads TGTGCCAGCTACACTAGCCCTACATACAATGAGCAGTTCTTC. The chain employs TRBV6-5 and TRBJ2-1; tentative D call: TRBD2 (6 bases). Germline assignment: CDR1 MNHEY and CDR2 SVGAGI. The ends were cut back, 8 bases at V and 4 bases at J, with 15 bases in the middle. CDR3 length equals 14 residues.

The chain carries TRBV11-2 and TRBJ2-7, with 11 positions matching TRBD2. CDR3 length: 15 amino acids. The ends lost 5 bases at V and 4 bases at J; junction bases unmatched: 7. Per germline, CDR1 SGHAT and CDR2 FQNNGV. The CDR3 spells CASSAASGGRYEQYF. In DNA, the CDR3 is TGTGCCAGCAGCGCAGCTAGCGGGGGGCGGTACGAGCAGTACTTC. Based on the CDR3 plus reference TRBV11-2 and TRBJ2-7, the full variable domain is EAGVAQSPRYKIIEKRQSVAFWCNPISGHATLYWYQQILGQGPKLLIQFQNNGVVDDSQLPKDRFSAERLKGVDSTLKIQPAKLEDSAVYLCASSAASGGRYEQYFGPGTRLTVT.

V is TRBV7-2 and J is TRBJ1-1; 7 nucleotides line up with TRBD1. CDR1 and CDR2 from the germline V gene are SGHTA and FQGNSA. Germline trimming cut 5 bases from V and 0 bases from J; bases unmatched to any gene: 3. The CDR3 is 14 residues long. In nucleotides, the CDR3 is TGTGCCAGCAGCACGGGACAGTTGAACACTGAAGCTTTCTTT. This translates into CASSTGQLNTEAFF.

V is TRBV25-1 and J is TRBJ1-1, with a possible D match to TRBD1 (5 bases). Germline V CDR1 and CDR2: MGHDK, SYGVNS. This CDR3 contains 14 residues. Trimming stripped 6 bases from V and 4 bases from J, with 15 bases between. The chain's CDR3 is CASSRAGMATEAFF. DNA of the CDR3: TGTGCCAGCAGCAGGGCAGGGATGGCCACTGAAGCTTTCTTT.

This chain joins TRBV9 and TRBJ1-6, with D perhaps matching TRBD1 (5 bases). The CDR3 is 15 amino acids. Per germline, CDR1 SGDLS and CDR2 YYNGEE. Trimming took 2 bases from V and 1 from J, leaving 7 bases between them. DNA for the CDR3: TGTGCCAGCAGCGTCCAGGGTTCCTATAATTCACCCCTCCACTTT. Translating gives CASSVQGSYNSPLHF.

The chain couples TRBV18 to TRBJ2-7, with D perhaps matching TRBD1 (6 bases). This CDR3 spans 16 amino acids. Trimming left V 0 bases short and J 6 bases short, with 18 bases between. Germline CDR1 is KGHSH and CDR2 is LQKENI. CDR3 region: CASSPPSQGEGGEQYF. Written as DNA, the CDR3 is TGTGCCAGCTCACCACCGAGTCAAGGGGAAGGGGGCGAGCAGTACTTC. The full variable domain, completed using reference TRBV18 and TRBJ2-7, is NAGVMQNPRHLVRRRGQEARLRCSPMKGHSHVYWYRQLPEEGLKFMVYLQKENIIDESGMPKERFSAEFPKEGPSILRIQQVVRGDSAAYFCASSPPSQGEGGEQYFGPGTRLTVT.

In nucleotides, the CDR3 is TGTGCCAGCAGCAGGGACAGTTACCTCAATCAGCCCCAGCATTTT. Its translation is CASSRDSYLNQPQHF. The V gene is TRBV7-2, the J gene TRBJ1-5, with 7 bases matching TRBD1. Trimming at V came to 5 bases and at J to 3 bases, leaving 7 bases not matched to a gene. Germline V gene data show CDR1 as SGHTA and CDR2 as FQGNSA. CDR3 length: 15 residues.

The chain uses TRBV11-2 and TRBJ2-7; 7 positions match TRBD1. Trimming took 5 bases from V and 0 from J; bases not matched to a gene: 13. This CDR3 has 17 residues. Germline-derived CDR1 and CDR2 are SGHAT and FQNNGV. The CDR3 loop reads CASSDRVRTPISYEQYF. The CDR3, as DNA: TGTGCCAGCAGCGACAGGGTTCGTACCCCAATCTCCTACGAGCAGTACTTC.

The V and J genes are TRBV30 and TRBJ1-1, with D tentatively TRBD1 (6 bases). Germline CDR1 GTSNPN, CDR2 SVGIG (reference sequence). The length of the CDR3 is 13 residues. With 3 bases removed from V and 2 bases from J, the gap between germline ends came to 10 bases. CDR3 DNA sequence: TGTGCCTGGAGCCCGGACAGAAACACTGAAGCTTTCTTT. It specifies CAWSPDRNTEAFF.

This clone was seen only a few times. The rearrangement links TRBV2 to TRBJ1-4; 9 bases are shared with TRBD1. The germline CDR1 and CDR2 sequences are SNHLY and FYNNEI. The V gene end was trimmed by 6 bases and the J gene end by 7 bases; junction bases not matched to a gene: 9. CDR3 size: 15 residues. CDR3 amino acids: CASRTLGTGPEKLFF. In DNA, the CDR3 is TGTGCCAGCAGGACCCTGGGGACAGGGCCTGAAAAACTGTTTTTT. Looking up the rest from reference TRBV2 and TRBJ1-4 gives the full variable domain: EPEVTQTPSHQVTQMGQEVILRCVPISNHLYFYWYRQILGQKVEFLVSFYNNEISEKSEIFDDQFSVERPDGSNFTLKIRSTKLEDSAMYFCASRTLGTGPEKLFFGSGTQLSVL.

V is TRBV4-1 and J is TRBJ1-3; 8 bases match TRBD1. This CDR3 has 18 amino acids. Germline V gives CDR1 MGHRA, CDR2 YSYEKL. The V segment lost 0 bases and the J segment 4 bases; nucleotides outside the gene matches: 11. The CDR3 reads CASSQENFQGAYGNTIYF. DNA of the CDR3: TGCGCCAGCAGCCAAGAGAACTTCCAGGGGGCGTACGGAAACACCATATATTTT.

The chain has TRBV19 and TRBJ1-5; D is perhaps TRBD1 (6 bases). Germline CDR1 LNHDA, CDR2 SQIVND (reference sequence). The V end was cut by 4 bases, the J end by 7 bases, with 17 bases between. The CDR3 is 15 amino acids. The chain's CDR3 is CASSTPDLGHQPQHF. The DNA for the CDR3 is TGTGCCAGTAGTACCCCGGACTTGGGACACCAGCCCCAGCATTTT.

The rearrangement links TRBV6-5 to TRBJ2-3; D gene uncertain. The CDR3 spans 14 residues. Trimming shortened V by 1 base and J by 0 bases, and 5 bases separated the two germline ends. The germline gives CDR1 MNHEY, CDR2 SVGAGI. The CDR3, as DNA: TGTGCCAGCAGTTACTATGAGAGCACAGATACGCAGTATTTT. This encodes CASSYYESTDTQYF.

The rearrangement links TRBV30 to TRBJ2-3; D might be TRBD1 (5 bases). Trimming stripped 5 bases from V and 0 bases from J, with 12 bases between. Germline V gene sequence: CDR1 GTSNPN, CDR2 SVGIG (reference sequence). The CDR3 length is 14 residues. The CDR3 spells CAWAGPSSTDTQYF. The CDR3 region has the DNA TGTGCCTGGGCAGGGCCCTCTAGCACAGATACGCAGTATTTT.

The V and J genes are TRBV4-3 and TRBJ2-7, with 11 bases fitting TRBD1. Germline V gene lookup returns CDR1 LGHNA and CDR2 YSLEER. The J segment lost 3 bases and the V segment lost 4 bases, leaving 5 bases of the junction unmatched. The CDR3 spans 15 residues. CDR3 in amino acids: CASSLTGTGGYEQYF. For the CDR3, the DNA is TGCGCCAGCAGCCTCACCGGGACAGGGGGCTACGAGCAGTACTTC.

CDR3 sequence reads: CAISQGQGRTDTQYF. The CDR3 bases are TGTGCCATCAGTCAAGGACAGGGTAGGACAGATACGCAGTATTTT. The V and J genes are TRBV10-3 and TRBJ2-3; the match to TRBD1 covers 8 bases. Trimming cost V 5 bases and J 3 bases; bases outside gene matches: 7. Germline V gives CDR1 ENHRY, CDR2 SYGVKD. This CDR3 region has 15 residues.